Sequencing of this T cell receptor beta chain was carried out in a study of blood T cells in healthy people across ages. Notes on the study in general: Unsorted PBMCs prevented conclusive naive versus antigen-experienced comparison. There was a strong correlation between TCR beta diversity and naive T cell percentage. Fewer expanded clones and more diversity marked long-lived versus aged donors.

It was with a sample-barcoded 5' primer and a J-beta primer mix that a second PCR of about 6 to 12 cycles was run. Via MiXCR, TCRdb re-called the 5' RACE reads, giving one row per CDR3 protein. The sample holds around 870,000 distinct CDR3 sequences, about 28% seen once. Worth noting for this clonotype: Its antigen is still unknown.

Sequencing was performed on blood. This receptor was identified in a woman of 80 years or more in good health.

CDR3: CASSYLGQPQYF. The CDR3 nucleotides read TGTGCCAGCAGTTACTTAGGGCAGCCCCAGTATTTT. The chain is built from TRBV6-6 and TRBJ1-5; D uncertain. The J call is in doubt because the DNA end fits TRBJ2-3 better. The germline V gene encodes CDR1 MNHNY and CDR2 SVGAGI (reference sequence). This CDR3 is 12 amino acids long.